This T cell receptor (beta chain) was sequenced for a study of identical twins. Broader study findings: In cord blood, abundant beta clonotypes had fewer insertions; memory showed no trend.

Details on this clonotype: Its specificity is unknown.

V lost 4 bases and J lost 0, with 9 bases in between. Germline V gene lookup returns CDR1 LNHNV and CDR2 YYDKDF (reference sequence). The CDR3 has 14 amino acids. cDNA molecules carried unique molecular identifiers, and template switching added a universal primer site. TCRdb reprocessed the 5' RACE reads via MiXCR and lists one record per CDR3 protein. The sample carries about 890,000 distinct CDR3 sequences, around 12% recorded once. This same sample was also taken into another study, of yellow fever vaccine responses in identical twins. This second study notes: Twins' vaccine T cell responses reportedly seemed partly convergent and partly personalized.

Sequenced material: PBMCs. This TCR was recovered from a woman under 30 in good health. V gene TRBV15 combines with J gene TRBJ1-1, with D hard to call. The CDR3 is CATSIPGMNTEAFF. For the CDR3, the DNA is TGTGCCACCAGCATCCCTGGGATGAACACTGAAGCTTTCTTT. Complete variable domain (other parts from reference TRBV15 and TRBJ1-1): DAMVIQNPRYQVTQFGKPVTLSCSQTLNHNVMYWYQQKSSQAPKLLFHYYDKDFNNEADTPDNFQSRRPNTSFCFLDIRSPGLGDTAMYLCATSIPGMNTEAFFGQGTRLTVV.